This T cell receptor beta chain comes out of a study of blood T cells in healthy people across ages. Study results and caveats: Donors of long life had a larger count of naive CD4+ cells and greater diversity than aged donors.

Per germline, CDR1 DFQATT and CDR2 SNEGSKA (reference sequence). The CDR3 runs to 12 residues. This clonotype was detected only a few times. Its antigen is unknown. The junction differs from germline at one of its ends, possibly a read error. A sample-barcoded 5' primer and a J-beta primer mix were used in a second PCR of roughly 6 to 11 cycles. Researchers report that each sample yielded at least 2.5 million CDR3-containing paired-end reads. Each CDR3 protein is one row after TCRdb ran MiXCR on the 5' RACE reads. The sample records about 620,000 distinct CDR3 sequences, around a fifth being singletons. Researchers collected approximately 9.5 milliliters of peripheral blood from every single donor.

This sequence originates from a man between 70 and 80 years old in good health. The genes are TRBV20-1 and TRBJ2-1; D gene uncertain. What was sequenced was blood. The CDR3 reads CSAFRFANGQFF. The CDR3 region has the DNA TGCAGTGCTTTCCGCTTTGCCAATGGGCAGTTCTTC.